The 20 T cell receptor beta chains presented below share a single source sample, sequenced in a study of T cells in Graves' hyperthyroidism and ophthalmopathy. What was amplified from RNA transcripts were TCR beta CDR3 regions. HTBI primers were used for first-round RT-PCR of the TCR CDR3. From the multiplex PCR reads, TCRdb called clonotypes with MiXCR, one entry per CDR3 protein. The repertoire consists of more than 350,000 distinct CDR3 sequences, with around 15% occurring once and the leading ten covering approximately 20%. Source material: blood. The receptors stem from a woman aged 60-70 years with Graves' ophthalmopathy.

The chain uses TRBV19 and TRBJ2-5, with a weak D call TRBD1 (6 bases). Germline assignment: CDR1 LNHDA and CDR2 SQIVND (reference sequence). This CDR3 has 14 residues. Trimming pared 10 bases from V and 7 bases from J, leaving 22 bases between. The CDR3 is CATRTVGGEGTQYF. CDR3 in DNA: TGTGCCACCAGAACAGTAGGGGGTGAGGGGACCCAGTACTTC. The full variable domain, with the rest looked up from reference TRBV19 and TRBJ2-5, is DGGITQSPKYLFRKEGQNVTLSCEQNLNHDAMYWYRQDPGQGLRLIYYSQIVNDFQKGDIAEGYSVSREKKESFPLTVTSAQKNPTAFYLCATRTVGGEGTQYFGPGTRLLVL.

About this clonotype itself: A much larger clone sits a single nucleotide away, making a read error possible. J is TRBJ2-7 and V is TRBV29-1; D could derive from TRBD1 or TRBD2 (6 bases each). Germline CDR1 reads SQVTM; CDR2 reads ANQGSEA. The CDR3 loop spans 12 amino acids. CDR3 nucleotide sequence: TGCAGCGTTGAGGGGGGCTCCTGCGAGCAGTACTTC. Translation: CSVEGGSCEQYF.

This clonotype was seen at least ten times. V and J are TRBV27 and TRBJ2-7; 9 bases map to TRBD2. CDR1 is MNHEY, CDR2 SMNVEV, per germline (reference sequence). Trimming took 5 bases from V and 7 from J; bases not matched to a gene: 12. The CDR3 spans 15 residues. The CDR3, as DNA: TGTGCCAGCAGTCGAGGGAGTAGCGGGAGTGGGGAGCAGTACTTC. This encodes CASSRGSSGSGEQYF.

In its sample, this clonotype was seen many times. The V gene is TRBV10-3, the J gene TRBJ2-7; D unresolved. The CDR3 totals 14 residues. Per germline, CDR1 ENHRY and CDR2 SYGVKD. The germline V and J ends were trimmed by 0 bases and 3 bases, with 9 bases remaining between them. The CDR3 bases are TGTGCCATCAGTGAGTCGGAACAGATCTACGAGCAGTACTTC. It codes for CAISESEQIYEQYF.

For the CDR3, the DNA is TGTGCCAGCAGCAGGACTCCCGGGGAGCTGTTTTTT. As protein: CASSRTPGELFF. J is TRBJ2-2 and V is TRBV7-3; tentative D call: TRBD2 (5 bases). V lost 5 bases to trimming and J lost 6 bases, with 7 bases between them. The CDR3 totals 12 residues. In germline, CDR1 is SGHTA, CDR2 FQGTGA.

The table lists this clonotype with many counts. This chain connects TRBV10-3 to TRBJ1-1; 8 bases match TRBD1. Unmatched junction bases numbered 6, after V lost 3 bases and J lost 3 bases. The germline V gene encodes CDR1 ENHRY and CDR2 SYGVKD. The CDR3 has 15 amino acids. The CDR3 sequence is CAISELPGQDTEAFF. CDR3 DNA: TGTGCCATCAGTGAACTTCCGGGACAGGACACTGAAGCTTTCTTT.

In its sample, this clonotype was seen a few times. The chain carries TRBV15 and TRBJ1-2; TRBD1 might be the D (5 bases). V was cut by 7 bases and J by 4 bases, with 13 bases left in between. This CDR3 contains 13 residues. The germline V gene has CDR1 LNHNV and CDR2 YYDKDF (reference sequence). In nucleotides, the CDR3 is TGTGCCACCACCTCGGGGCCGCGCTATGGCTACACCTTC. Amino acids: CATTSGPRYGYTF.

The sample holds a few counts of this clonotype. The CDR3 DNA follows: TGTGCCAGCAGTTACTCGAGCGGGAGTACTCGGGAGCAGTTCTTC. It specifies CASSYSSGSTREQFF. This chain connects TRBV6-2 or TRBV6-3 to TRBJ2-1; TRBD2 matches 8 bases. V was clipped by 0 bases and J by 10 bases; unmatched bases: 8. CDR3 length: 15 amino acids. Germline-derived CDR1 and CDR2 are MNHEY and SVGEGT.

The sample holds a few counts of this clonotype. The chain links TRBV9 to TRBJ2-7; D gene unclear. V gave up 2 bases and J gave up 2 bases, with 11 bases separating them. CDR1 and CDR2 (germline): SGDLS, YYNGEE. CDR3 size: 14 residues. In DNA, the CDR3 is TGTGCCAGCAGCGTCCACCCCGACGCCTACGAGCAGTACTTC. Translated: CASSVHPDAYEQYF.

This clonotype was picked up many times. V is TRBV20-1 and J is TRBJ1-1; D ambiguous. The V and J ends lost 0 bases and 6 bases respectively, with 8 bases between them. The CDR3 has 12 amino acids. Per the germline V gene, CDR1 is DFQATT and CDR2 is SNEGSKA (reference sequence). CDR3 DNA: TGCAGTGCTAGAGAGAAGCGGGCTGAAGCTTTCTTT. Protein product: CSAREKRAEAFF.

This clonotype was picked up many times. The chain recombines TRBV11-2 with TRBJ1-3; D uncertain. The CDR3 extends over 15 amino acids. The V end was cut by 5 bases, the J end by 0 bases, with 11 bases between. Per the germline V gene, CDR1 is SGHAT and CDR2 is FQNNGV. CDR3 residues: CASSLGEISGNTIYF. The CDR3 DNA follows: TGTGCCAGCAGCCTAGGAGAGATCTCTGGAAACACCATATATTTT. The whole variable domain, remainder taken from reference TRBV11-2 and TRBJ1-3, is EAGVAQSPRYKIIEKRQSVAFWCNPISGHATLYWYQQILGQGPKLLIQFQNNGVVDDSQLPKDRFSAERLKGVDSTLKIQPAKLEDSAVYLCASSLGEISGNTIYFGEGSWLTVV.

This clonotype was seen repeatedly, ten times or more. In nucleotides, the CDR3 is TGTGCCAGCAGTCGGGCGGGACAGGGAAGGTACAATGAGCAGTTCTTC. This encodes CASSRAGQGRYNEQFF. This sequence joins TRBV27 and TRBJ2-1; 9 bases map to TRBD1. The CDR3 runs to 16 residues. CDR1 MNHEY and CDR2 SMNVEV come from the germline V gene (reference sequence). V shed 5 bases, J shed 4 bases, and the junction held 9 bases outside the gene matches.

This clonotype was seen only a few times. The rearrangement links TRBV11-3 to TRBJ2-7; D ambiguous. The ends were cut back, 0 bases at V and 1 base at J, with 4 bases in the middle. CDR1 SGHNT and CDR2 YENEEA come from the germline V gene. CDR3 length: 13 amino acids. The CDR3 is CASSLDFSYEQYF. For the CDR3, the DNA is TGTGCCAGCAGCTTAGACTTTTCCTACGAGCAGTACTTC. Combining the CDR3 with reference TRBV11-3 and TRBJ2-7 gives the whole variable domain EAGVVQSPRYKIIEKKQPVAFWCNPISGHNTLYWYLQNLGQGPELLIRYENEEAVDDSQLPKDRFSAERLKGVDSTLKIQPAELGDSAVYLCASSLDFSYEQYFGPGTRLTVT.

This clonotype was seen ten or more times. The gene calls are TRBV20-1 and TRBJ2-3; D is unresolved. The V end lost 1 base, the J end lost 0 bases, and 5 bases lay between the germline ends. CDR3 length: 13 residues. From germline, CDR1 is DFQATT and CDR2 SNEGSKA (reference sequence). As DNA, the CDR3 is TGCAGTGCTAGAGTCGGGAGCACAGATACGCAGTATTTT. The encoded protein is CSARVGSTDTQYF.

This clonotype was seen only a few times. V gene TRBV20-1 combines with J gene TRBJ1-4; D gene uncertain. Germline loops: CDR1 DFQATT, CDR2 SNEGSKA (reference sequence). V shed 5 bases and J shed 11 bases, with 15 bases lying between them. The CDR3 length is 12 residues. CDR3: CSAQRPPGKLFF. The CDR3 region has the DNA TGCAGTGCTCAGAGGCCTCCGGGGAAACTGTTTTTT.

The chain couples TRBV27 to TRBJ2-1, with 10 bases matching TRBD2. The CDR3 runs to 19 residues. The V and J ends lost 0 bases and 2 bases, in that order; junction bases with no gene match: 10. CDR1 MNHEY and CDR2 SMNVEV come from the germline V gene (reference sequence). Written as DNA, the CDR3 is TGTGCCAGCAGTTTATCGGGGGCTAGCGGGAGTACCCCCTACAATGAGCAGTTCTTC. As protein: CASSLSGASGSTPYNEQFF.

The chain joins TRBV20-1 to TRBJ2-7; 11 bases agree with TRBD1. The V and J ends lost 0 bases and 4 bases, in that order; junction bases with no gene match: 5. The length of the CDR3 is 15 residues. Germline CDR1 and CDR2: DFQATT and SNEGSKA (reference sequence). The CDR3: CSARDPDRGLYEQYF. The CDR3 DNA reads TGCAGTGCTAGAGACCCGGACAGGGGGCTTTACGAGCAGTACTTC.

This clonotype was seen a handful of times. The rearrangement links TRBV19 to TRBJ2-7; 9 positions agree with TRBD1. The CDR3 has 16 residues. Unmatched junction bases numbered 12, after V lost 7 bases and J lost 2 bases. CDR1 is LNHDA and CDR2 is SQIVND in the germline V gene (reference sequence). CDR3 sequence: CASTARVGQGTYEQYF. The CDR3 DNA sequence: TGTGCCAGTACCGCCAGAGTGGGACAGGGTACCTACGAGCAGTACTTC.

This clonotype appeared many times. The chain carries TRBV2 and TRBJ2-5, with D unclear. The V end was cut by 0 bases, the J end by 5 bases, with 13 bases between. Germline CDR1 SNHLY, CDR2 FYNNEI. The CDR3 sequence is 15 residues long. Here the CDR3 DNA reads TGTGCCAGCAGTGAAGCGAGATCCACCCTGGAGACCCAGTACTTC. The encoded protein is CASSEARSTLETQYF.

This clonotype was recorded many times. The V and J genes are TRBV3-1 and TRBJ2-7; no reliable D call. CDR1 is LGHDT and CDR2 is YNNKEL in the germline V gene (reference sequence). CDR3 length: 15 residues. V was cut by 4 bases and J by 3 bases, with 16 bases left in between. CDR3 coding DNA: TGTGCCAGCAGCCCCCGGCTAGTAGCTTTCTACGAGCAGTACTTC. Translation gives CASSPRLVAFYEQYF.